This T cell receptor beta chain was documented in a study of T cells after yellow fever vaccination. Study at large: In the case of low-cell-number fractions, SMART-Seq v4 Ultra Low Input was used for preparation. Study-wide results and caveats: Though it reached lower strength, the secondary response hit its peak faster, day 5 versus 15. The booster saw the reappearance of most primary-vaccination clones (roughly 97% CD4, roughly 87% CD8).

About this clonotype: Its antigen is as yet unknown.

From germline, CDR1 is SGHTA and CDR2 FQGNSA. The CDR3 spans 15 residues. V was pared by 2 bases and J by 6 bases, with 7 bases of the junction left unmatched. Researchers made TCR cDNA using 5'RACE template switching, and this step added a universal primer site and UMIs. TCRdb redid the calling of the 5' RACE reads with MiXCR, one entry per CDR3 protein. The sample contains approximately 600,000 distinct CDR3 sequences, more than 9% of which appear only once. The chain uses TRBV7-2 and TRBJ2-7; 10 nucleotides match TRBD2. The receptor comes from a man aged 25-45 years who received the YFV17D yellow fever vaccine. Sequences were derived from PBMCs, sampled on the day of the yellow fever booster vaccination. CDR3 amino acids: CASSLLAGGASEQYF. The CDR3 DNA reads TGTGCCAGCAGCTTATTAGCGGGAGGCGCAAGCGAGCAGTACTTC.